These 29 T cell receptor beta chains were all obtained from the same sample, sequenced in a study of cytomegalovirus exposure and HLA in healthy donors. The PCR had 60 Vbeta and 13 Jbeta primers. Produced via immunoSEQ multiplex PCR; TCRdb's table is partial and in-frame only. Counted here are 95,000 to 110,000 clones, over 65% occurring once; the ten biggest clones make up 1.5% to 2%. The sample consisted of PBMCs. These receptors came from a woman between 35 and 50 years old in good health and CMV-seronegative.

This chain uses TRBV6-5 with TRBJ2-7; 9 nucleotides agree with TRBD1. The CDR3 extends over 15 amino acids. Germline trimming cut 0 bases from V and 7 bases from J; bases unmatched to any gene: 7. Germline CDR1 MNHEY, CDR2 SVGAGI. The CDR3 reads CASSYSGTGNWEQYF. DNA of the CDR3: TGTGCCAGCAGTTACTCAGGGACAGGGAATTGGGAGCAGTACTTC.

V usage is TRBV5-4 and J usage is TRBJ2-5, with 8 bases lining up with TRBD2. The germline CDR1 and CDR2 sequences are SGHNT and YYREEE (reference sequence). The CDR3 is made up of 15 amino acids. Trimming cost V 4 bases and J 3 bases; bases outside gene matches: 8. CDR3 residues: CASSPGLAYKETQYF. CDR3 nucleotide sequence: TGTGCCAGCAGCCCCGGACTAGCTTACAAAGAGACCCAGTACTTC. Full variable domain (rest looked up from reference TRBV5-4 and TRBJ2-5): ETGVTQSPTHLIKTRGQQVTLRCSSQSGHNTVSWYQQALGQGPQFIFQYYREEENGRGNFPPRFSGLQFPNYSSELNVNALELDDSALYLCASSPGLAYKETQYFGPGTRLLVL.

The V call is TRBV2, the J call TRBJ1-1, with D unclear. Germline V CDR1 and CDR2: SNHLY, FYNNEI. CDR3 size: 16 residues. V lost 3 bases to trimming and J lost 0 bases, with 14 bases between them. The CDR3 nucleotides read TGTGCCAGCAGTGACCCGGCTAGTCTGGTGAACACTGAAGCTTTCTTT. It codes for CASSDPASLVNTEAFF. The variable domain in full, with the rest retrieved from reference TRBV2 and TRBJ1-1, is EPEVTQTPSHQVTQMGQEVILRCVPISNHLYFYWYRQILGQKVEFLVSFYNNEISEKSEIFDDQFSVERPDGSNFTLKIRSTKLEDSAMYFCASSDPASLVNTEAFFGQGTRLTVV.

The chain uses TRBV5-5 and TRBJ1-2; D is unresolved. CDR3 length: 13 residues. Germline loops: CDR1 SGHKS, CDR2 YYEKEE (reference sequence). V was pared by 2 bases and J by 4 bases, with 9 bases between. CDR3 sequence (DNA): TGTGCCAGCAGCTTTACGGGAATCTATGGCTACACCTTC. Its protein product is CASSFTGIYGYTF.

This clone has only a few counts. The rearrangement joins TRBV4-3 to TRBJ2-6; perhaps TRBD1 as D (5 bases). Germline assignment: CDR1 LGHNA and CDR2 YSLEER. V dropped 0 bases and J dropped 4 bases, with 19 bases sitting between them. CDR3 length: 19 amino acids. The CDR3 region is CASSQDDPGRVLGANVLTF. In nucleotides, the CDR3 is TGCGCCAGCAGCCAAGATGACCCGGGCAGGGTACTGGGGGCCAACGTCCTGACTTTC.

The gene calls are TRBV6-1 and TRBJ2-5; weak D call: TRBD2 (6 bases). The better agreement between TRBJ2-7 and the DNA end casts doubt on the J call. Germline values: CDR1 MNHNS, CDR2 SASEGT. The CDR3 spans 14 residues. This chain's CDR3 is CAAERGEDSYEQYF. The CDR3, as DNA: TGTGCCGCCGAGCGTGGGGAGGACTCCTACGAGCAGTACTTC.

CDR3 in DNA: TGTGCCAGCCAGACGCCTAGCAGCTACGAGCAGTACTTC. Translating it yields CASQTPSSYEQYF. The chain is built from TRBV28 and TRBJ2-7, with a weak D call TRBD2 (5 bases). There are 13 residues in the CDR3. V was pared by 8 bases and J by 3 bases, with 14 bases between. CDR1 MDHEN and CDR2 SYDVKM come from the germline V gene.

The V and J genes are TRBV27 and TRBJ2-7; no clear D gene. The germline V gene encodes CDR1 MNHEY and CDR2 SMNVEV (reference sequence). The CDR3 has 13 amino acids. V shed 4 bases and J shed 0 bases, with 7 bases lying between them. In DNA, the CDR3 is TGTGCCAGCAGTTCGACGGGCTCCTACGAGCAGTACTTC. Its protein is CASSSTGSYEQYF.

The chain is built from TRBV13 and TRBJ2-7; 7 bases line up with TRBD1. Germline loops: CDR1 PRHDT, CDR2 FYEKMQ (reference sequence). The ends lost 5 bases at V and 2 bases at J; junction bases unmatched: 6. The CDR3 extends over 14 amino acids. Written as DNA, the CDR3 is TGTGCCAGCAGCCGACCCGACAGGGCCTACGAGCAGTACTTC. The encoded protein is CASSRPDRAYEQYF.

The rearrangement joins TRBV2 to TRBJ2-7; D is perhaps TRBD1 (5 bases). The CDR3 loop spans 13 amino acids. Germline CDR1 is SNHLY and CDR2 is FYNNEI. The germline V and J ends were trimmed by 7 bases and 3 bases, with 13 bases remaining between them. The CDR3 DNA is TGTGCCAGCACGCTAAACAGGAACTACGAGCAGTACTTC. This gives the protein CASTLNRNYEQYF.

Only one count was recorded for this clone. The chain links TRBV6-5 to TRBJ2-7; D perhaps matches TRBD1 (6 bases). CDR3 length: 14 amino acids. V was trimmed by 11 bases and J by 4 bases, leaving 21 bases between them. Germline V gives CDR1 MNHEY, CDR2 SVGAGI. In DNA, the CDR3 is TGTGCCTCCAGTAGGGCTGGGGGCCTTTACGAGCAGTACTTC. Protein product: CASSRAGGLYEQYF.

The chain joins TRBV19 to TRBJ1-5; no firm D call. This CDR3 is built from 16 residues. V lost 3 bases to trimming and J lost 2 bases, with 14 bases between them. Germline assignment: CDR1 LNHDA and CDR2 SQIVND (reference sequence). In DNA form, the CDR3 reads TGTGCCAGTAGTATGATGGGAGGTGCGGGCAATCAGCCCCAGCATTTT. It specifies CASSMMGGAGNQPQHF.

The chain links TRBV28 to TRBJ1-4; 8 nucleotides agree with TRBD1. Per germline, CDR1 MDHEN and CDR2 SYDVKM. CDR3 size: 14 residues. The trim removed 5 bases at V and 7 bases at J, leaving 6 bases unmatched. In DNA, the CDR3 is TGTGCCAGCAGTAAACAGGGGGTTTCTGAAAAACTGTTTTTT. It codes for CASSKQGVSEKLFF.

The chain couples TRBV6-6 to TRBJ2-2; the D gene is possibly TRBD1 (5 bases). Germline CDR1 MNHNY, CDR2 SVGAGI (reference sequence). The CDR3 sequence is 15 residues long. V was trimmed by 5 bases and J by 4 bases, leaving 14 bases between them. This CDR3 is CASSGRAQATGELFF. CDR3 sequence (DNA): TGTGCCAGCAGTGGTAGAGCACAGGCCACCGGGGAGCTGTTTTTT.

The chain combines TRBV2 with TRBJ1-5; 7 nucleotides match TRBD1. Trimming removed 4 bases from V and 4 bases from J; junction bases left unmatched: 10. There are 16 residues in the CDR3. Germline lookup yields CDR1 SNHLY and CDR2 FYNNEI. The CDR3 loop reads CASSGDGTVQNQPQHF. The CDR3 coding sequence is TGTGCCAGCAGTGGCGACGGGACAGTTCAAAATCAGCCCCAGCATTTT.

CDR3 protein: CASSFSPGANTGELFF. CDR3 DNA: TGTGCCAGCAGTTTCTCTCCGGGAGCAAACACCGGGGAGCTGTTTTTT. This chain uses TRBV6-5 with TRBJ2-2; D perhaps matches TRBD2 (6 bases). The germline V and J ends were trimmed by 4 bases and 2 bases, with 14 bases remaining between them. CDR3 length equals 16 residues. From germline, CDR1 is MNHEY and CDR2 SVGAGI.

V is TRBV7-9 and J is TRBJ2-1; TRBD2 might be the D (5 bases). The V gene's germline CDR1 is SEHNR and CDR2 FQNEAQ (reference sequence). V was cut by 1 base and J by 12 bases, with 10 bases left in between. This CDR3 has 12 residues. CDR3 amino acids: CASSLGRLGQFF. DNA of the CDR3: TGTGCCAGCAGCTTAGGGAGGTTGGGGCAGTTCTTC.

This clone has more than one count but fewer than ten. This chain uses TRBV19 with TRBJ2-7; maybe TRBD2 (6 bases). This CDR3 has 16 residues. The germline V and J ends were trimmed by 5 bases and 3 bases, with 20 bases remaining between them. CDR1 and CDR2 from the germline V gene are LNHDA and SQIVND (reference sequence). Here the CDR3 reads CASSPWGGSGDYEQYF. The CDR3 coding sequence is TGTGCCAGTAGTCCATGGGGAGGTTCTGGTGACTACGAGCAGTACTTC. Full variable domain (rest looked up from reference TRBV19 and TRBJ2-7): DGGITQSPKYLFRKEGQNVTLSCEQNLNHDAMYWYRQDPGQGLRLIYYSQIVNDFQKGDIAEGYSVSREKKESFPLTVTSAQKNPTAFYLCASSPWGGSGDYEQYFGPGTRLTVT.

J is TRBJ1-5 and V is TRBV18; unclear D gene. Per the germline V gene, CDR1 is KGHSH and CDR2 is LQKENI. This CDR3 is built from 13 residues. Trimming removed 4 bases at V and 4 bases at J, with 8 bases between. Here the CDR3 reads CASSQGLNQPQHF. CDR3 coding DNA: TGTGCCAGCTCACAAGGACTTAATCAGCCCCAGCATTTT.

This clone came up once. The rearrangement links TRBV18 to TRBJ2-1, with 8 positions matching TRBD2. The CDR3 totals 17 residues. V shed 0 bases, J shed 0 bases, and the junction held 4 bases outside the gene matches. Germline assignment: CDR1 KGHSH and CDR2 LQKENI. CDR3 sequence reads: CASSPPGLAASYNEQFF. The DNA for the CDR3 is TGTGCCAGCTCACCACCTGGACTAGCAGCCTCCTACAATGAGCAGTTCTTC. Supplemented by reference TRBV18 and TRBJ2-1, the full variable domain reads NAGVMQNPRHLVRRRGQEARLRCSPMKGHSHVYWYRQLPEEGLKFMVYLQKENIIDESGMPKERFSAEFPKEGPSILRIQQVVRGDSAAYFCASSPPGLAASYNEQFFGPGTRLTVL.

The rearrangement uses TRBV27 and TRBJ2-7; D is unresolved. Trimming pared 0 bases from V and 4 bases from J, leaving 10 bases between. The CDR3 contains 14 residues. From germline, CDR1 is MNHEY and CDR2 SMNVEV (reference sequence). CDR3 nucleotides: TGTGCCAGCAGTTTATCGAGTGGTCTTTACGAGCAGTACTTC. It specifies CASSLSSGLYEQYF.

The V and J genes are TRBV6-5 and TRBJ1-5, with a possible D match to TRBD1 (5 bases). Per the germline V gene, CDR1 is MNHEY and CDR2 is SVGAGI. Between the trimmed V and J ends, which lost 6 bases and 8 bases, there was a span of 14 bases. This CDR3 has 13 amino acids. Here the CDR3 reads CASSGGVTEPQHF. In nucleotides, the CDR3 is TGTGCCAGCAGCGGGGGTGTCACGGAGCCCCAGCATTTT.

This chain uses TRBV7-2 with TRBJ1-1, with D maybe TRBD1 (6 bases). This CDR3 region has 12 residues. CDR1 and CDR2 from the germline V gene are SGHTA and FQGNSA. V was shortened by 4 bases and J by 7 bases, with 10 bases between the two germline ends. This chain's CDR3 is CASSSDRFEAFF. CDR3 DNA: TGTGCCAGCAGCTCGGACAGATTTGAAGCTTTCTTT.

The chain employs TRBV7-8 and TRBJ1-2; weak D call: TRBD1 (6 bases). The CDR3 consists of 18 residues. Germline-derived CDR1 and CDR2 are SGHVS and FQNEAQ. Trimming pared 7 bases from V and 0 bases from J, leaving 24 bases between. The CDR3 region has the DNA TGTGCCAGCACCCTCACGCGAACAGGGACCCCAACTAACTATGGCTACACCTTC. This codes for CASTLTRTGTPTNYGYTF.

The chain carries TRBV10-1 and TRBJ2-3; 10 nucleotides line up with TRBD1. The CDR3 sequence is 15 residues long. Germline lookup yields CDR1 WNHNN and CDR2 SYGVQD (reference sequence). The CDR3, as DNA: TGCGCTCGAGACAGGGGGCTACATCGCACAGATACGCAGTATTTT. Its protein product is CARDRGLHRTDTQYF.

The chain's CDR3 is CATSRGGRTDTQYF. DNA of the CDR3: TGTGCCACCTCGAGGGGCGGGAGGACAGATACGCAGTATTTT. This chain joins TRBV7-2 and TRBJ2-3, with 8 nucleotides matching TRBD2. CDR1 is SGHTA, CDR2 FQGNSA, per germline. With 10 bases clipped from V and 3 bases from J, the junction kept 9 bases outside the gene matches. The CDR3 is 14 amino acids.

The V and J genes are TRBV28 and TRBJ2-2; D is uncertain. V was trimmed by 6 bases and J by 5 bases, leaving 7 bases between them. In germline, CDR1 is MDHEN, CDR2 SYDVKM. The CDR3 is 12 amino acids. CDR3: CASRSRTGELFF. In DNA form, the CDR3 reads TGTGCCAGCAGGAGTAGAACCGGGGAGCTGTTTTTT.

The genes are TRBV6-6 and TRBJ1-5; D gene ambiguous. The CDR3 sequence is 12 residues long. CDR1 MNHNY and CDR2 SVGAGI come from the germline V gene (reference sequence). V dropped 4 bases and J dropped 5 bases, with 6 bases sitting between them. The DNA of the CDR3 is TGTGCCAGCAGTTTCCCCGATCAGCCCCAGCATTTT. It codes for CASSFPDQPQHF.

This clone was detected only once. The CDR3 coding sequence is TGTGCCAGCAGCTTAGGTCCAAGCACAGATACGCAGTATTTT. It encodes CASSLGPSTDTQYF. The V and J genes are TRBV7-8 and TRBJ2-3; D not resolved. The germline V and J ends were trimmed by 1 base and 0 bases, with 5 bases remaining between them. There are 14 residues in the CDR3. CDR1 is SGHVS and CDR2 is FQNEAQ in the germline V gene.